This section outlines one TCR beta chain sequence together with its context. The target antigen is unknown. Sequenced material consisted of expressed TCRB transcripts (all of the isolated RNA was reverse transcribed). The assay was immunoSEQ multiplex PCR, and TCRdb's table has in-frame clones only and misses some. The table records about 180,000 clones, 7.8% of them present only once. Germline assignment: CDR1 SGHVS and CDR2 FQNEAQ. This CDR3 contains 13 residues. The germline V and J ends were trimmed by 5 bases and 2 bases, with 9 bases remaining between them. This sample was taken from a study of beta chain features in type 1 diabetes. For the study at large: The study found patients and healthy donors alike in age, gender and cell yields. Study findings and constraints: Patients with Type 1 diabetes showed moderately but significantly shorter TCRB CDR3s in all four CD4+ subsets. Healthy donors had naive, central memory and Treg TCRB repertoires that appeared less similar than those seen among patients.

Once sorted, every population was more than 98% pure. The material sequenced was central memory CD4+ T cells from blood. V usage is TRBV7-8 and J usage is TRBJ1-2; maybe TRBD1 (5 bases). This receptor was taken from a woman aged 35 to 49 with type 1 diabetes. CDR3: CASSPDKNYGYTF. The CDR3 coding sequence is TGTGCCAGCAGCCCGGACAAGAACTATGGCTACACCTTC.